The subject of this entry is one T cell receptor (beta chain). Its antigen is as yet unknown. The CDR3 covers 19 residues. Germline V CDR1 and CDR2: MNHEY, SMNVEV (reference sequence). Trimming cost V 5 bases and J 4 bases; bases outside gene matches: 19. At deep level, the assay was performed. Only in-frame clones appear in the TCRdb table, and some are missing; sequencing was by immunoSEQ multiplex PCR. The sample holds millions of clones, more than 85% seen once. This record comes from a study of shared clonotypes between healthy human individuals. The naive CD8 fraction comprised CD45RO-negative cells positively selected for CCR7 and excluded terminally differentiated effector memory CD45RA+ cells. Caucasian adults residing in Nashville, Tennessee made up all the donors. Study-level results: Around 4.7% was the fraction of naive CD4 clonotypes found shared across several donors. Having only a few donors restricted how much genetic and exposure-history diversity was captured.

J is TRBJ2-5 and V is TRBV27; 10 bases match TRBD2. The clonotype originates from a young man in good health. Some clones in this sample may be carry-over from other donors' samples. The sequenced sample consisted of naive CD8+ T cells from PBMCs. CDR3 coding DNA: TGTGCCAGCAGTCCAACAGGCCTAGCGGGAGTTGGTGTGTTAGAGACCCAGTACTTC. This sequence encodes CASSPTGLAGVGVLETQYF.